This T cell receptor (beta chain) was retrieved from a study of T cell responses to AZD1222 COVID-19 vaccine. The wider study: Second doses were pooled across both intervals (about 4 or about 12 weeks). Study results and limitations: Donors were chiefly white British, with a greater number of females, and clonal diversity was perhaps underestimated.

This clone was seen only once. Its antigen is not known. In germline, CDR1 is LGHDT, CDR2 YNNKEL (reference sequence). V was pared by 0 bases and J by 6 bases, with 6 bases of the junction left unmatched. This CDR3 region has 15 residues. Some clones are missing from TCRdb's copy, which holds only in-frame ones; the method was immunoSEQ multiplex PCR. The sample lists roughly 170,000 clones, just over 85% occurring once. This TCR came from an adult in good health. The V call is TRBV3-1 (or the pseudogene TRBV3-2), the J call TRBJ2-7; 9 nucleotides match TRBD2. Sequencing was performed on peripheral blood, taken on day 0 of AZD1222 vaccination. The CDR3 coding sequence is TGTGCCAGCAGCCAAGATTTTGCGGGAGGGCGCGAGCAGTACTTC. Encoded protein: CASSQDFAGGREQYF.